Following are 24 T cell receptor beta chains from one sample sequenced in a study of OX40 agonist ivuxolimab in advanced cancers. Here immunoSEQ multiplex PCR was the method, and the copy in TCRdb shows in-frame clones only, minus some. The table has roughly 61,000 clones, more than 80% seen once; the top ten hold approximately 0.7%. This specimen was CD4+ or CD8+ T cells sorted from blood, taken in a trial of the OX40 agonist ivuxolimab. These receptors came from an adult with an advanced solid tumor such as melanoma, head and neck, liver or kidney cancer.

The gene calls are TRBV6-6 and TRBJ2-2; the D gene is possibly TRBD2 (6 bases). Per the germline V gene, CDR1 is MNHNY and CDR2 is SVGAGI (reference sequence). CDR3 length equals 14 residues. V lost 0 bases and J lost 5, with 7 bases in between. The CDR3 nucleotides are TGTGCCAGCAGTTACTCGGAGGGTACCGGGGAGCTGTTTTTT. Its translation is CASSYSEGTGELFF.

This clone has just a few counts. This chain joins TRBV6-6 and TRBJ1-6; possible D gene TRBD1, 6 bases. V lost 2 bases to trimming and J lost 8 bases, with 10 bases between them. Germline-derived CDR1 and CDR2 are MNHNY and SVGAGI (reference sequence). The CDR3 has 14 amino acids. The CDR3, as DNA: TGTGCCAGCAGTTACGTGAAGGGGGATTCACCCCTCCACTTT. Protein sequence: CASSYVKGDSPLHF.

The sample holds one count of this clone. The chain uses TRBV28 and TRBJ1-2; D not resolved. V lost 3 bases and J 1 base, leaving 9 bases between the germline ends. Germline CDR1 and CDR2: MDHEN and SYDVKM. This CDR3 has 14 amino acids. CDR3 residues: CASSFVGFNYGYTF. Here the CDR3 DNA reads TGTGCCAGCAGTTTCGTGGGATTTAACTATGGCTACACCTTC.

The rearrangement uses TRBV6-5 and TRBJ1-5; the D gene is possibly TRBD1 (5 bases). The CDR3 covers 15 residues. Germline CDR1 and CDR2: MNHEY and SVGAGI. Trimming took off 6 bases at V and 4 bases at J, with 16 bases between the two ends. This CDR3 reads CASRPRAPLNQPQHF. As DNA, the CDR3 is TGTGCCAGCAGACCCAGGGCTCCCCTGAATCAGCCCCAGCATTTT.

The chain couples TRBV9 to TRBJ2-5; D is perhaps TRBD1 (5 bases). Between the trimmed V and J ends, which lost 0 bases and 4 bases, there was a span of 7 bases. The CDR3 has 13 amino acids. Germline values: CDR1 SGDLS, CDR2 YYNGEE. The CDR3 coding sequence is TGTGCCAGCAGCGTAGGACAGCTAGAGACCCAGTACTTC. Its protein product is CASSVGQLETQYF.

The CDR3 loop reads CASSLQETQYF. CDR3 DNA: TGTGCCAGCAGCTTACAAGAGACCCAGTACTTC. The V call is TRBV7-2, the J call TRBJ2-5; unclear D gene. The CDR3 covers 11 residues. The germline CDR1 and CDR2 sequences are SGHTA and FQGNSA. V was shortened by 2 bases and J by 2 bases, with 0 bases between the two germline ends.

V gene TRBV19 combines with J gene TRBJ1-2; 7 bases fit TRBD1. Germline values: CDR1 LNHDA, CDR2 SQIVND (reference sequence). This CDR3 region has 13 residues. V was clipped by 6 bases and J by 8 bases; unmatched bases: 9. In DNA form, the CDR3 reads TGTGCCAGTAGCCCCAACAGGGGAGTAGGCTACACCTTC. This sequence encodes CASSPNRGVGYTF.

In nucleotides, the CDR3 is TGTGCCAGCCGCCTCGGGGGCCCCACCGGGGAGCTGTTTTTT. Translated: CASRLGGPTGELFF. V is TRBV28 and J is TRBJ2-2; perhaps D is TRBD1 or TRBD2 (6 bases each). Deletions cut 8 bases from V and 4 bases from J, with 14 bases between. The CDR3 consists of 14 residues. Germline-derived CDR1 and CDR2 are MDHEN and SYDVKM. The complete variable domain, with remaining parts taken from reference TRBV28 and TRBJ2-2, reads DVKVTQSSRYLVKRTGEKVFLECVQDMDHENMFWYRQDPGLGLRLIYFSYDVKMKEKGDIPEGYSVSREKKERFSLILESASTNQTSMYLCASRLGGPTGELFFGEGSRLTVL.

The chain has TRBV6-5 and TRBJ2-6; D remains unclear. This CDR3 is built from 15 residues. V was pared by 5 bases and J by 0 bases, with 8 bases between. CDR1 MNHEY and CDR2 SVGAGI come from the germline V gene. CDR3 coding DNA: TGTGCCAGCAGTACCCGCGGCTCTGGGGCCAACGTCCTGACTTTC. Its translation is CASSTRGSGANVLTF.

This chain joins TRBV6-1 and TRBJ2-3; D possibly matches TRBD1 or TRBD2 (5 bases each). This CDR3 has 15 amino acids. In germline, CDR1 is MNHNS, CDR2 SASEGT. V lost 7 bases to trimming and J lost 3 bases, with 17 bases between them. The CDR3 region has the DNA TGTGCCAGCACCTTAGGTGGGGACCTTACAGATACGCAGTATTTT. This sequence encodes CASTLGGDLTDTQYF.

The CDR3 sequence: CASSFRAVNEKLFF. The CDR3 DNA sequence: TGTGCCAGCAGTTTCCGGGCCGTTAATGAAAAACTGTTTTTT. V and J are TRBV6-5 and TRBJ1-4; D is unclear. V was trimmed by 4 bases and J by 4 bases, leaving 10 bases between them. This CDR3 contains 14 residues. In germline, CDR1 is MNHEY, CDR2 SVGAGI.

This rearrangement joins TRBV5-1 to TRBJ2-5; D unresolved. The CDR3 extends over 13 amino acids. The ends were cut back, 2 bases at V and 2 bases at J, with 7 bases in the middle. Germline CDR1 is SGHRS and CDR2 is YFSETQ. In DNA form, the CDR3 reads TGCGCCAGCAGCTTCCCAGGACAAGAGACCCAGTACTTC. This encodes CASSFPGQETQYF.

This sequence joins TRBV6-5 and TRBJ2-7; 10 bases are shared with TRBD1. Germline values: CDR1 MNHEY, CDR2 SVGAGI. Trimming at V came to 0 bases and at J to 5 bases, leaving 4 bases not matched to a gene. CDR3 length: 15 residues. In DNA form, the CDR3 reads TGTGCCAGCAGTTACTCCCGGGACAGGGGCCACGAGCAGTACTTC. Translation gives CASSYSRDRGHEQYF.

The CDR3 is CASRRATPLVLNQPQHF. CDR3 in DNA: TGTGCCAGCAGGCGGGCCACCCCCCTGGTTCTCAATCAGCCCCAGCATTTT. This rearrangement joins TRBV28 to TRBJ1-5; D is uncertain. The CDR3 length is 17 residues. The germline gives CDR1 MDHEN, CDR2 SYDVKM. Between the trimmed V and J ends, which lost 6 bases and 3 bases, there was a span of 21 bases.

The chain combines TRBV19 with TRBJ2-5, with 9 bases fitting TRBD2. Unmatched junction bases numbered 3, after V lost 3 bases and J lost 1 base. The CDR3 is made up of 15 amino acids. Germline V lookup: CDR1 LNHDA, CDR2 SQIVND (reference sequence). The CDR3 loop reads CASSMLAGSQETQYF. The DNA of the CDR3 is TGTGCCAGTAGTATGCTAGCGGGGAGCCAAGAGACCCAGTACTTC.

This clone came up once. This sequence joins TRBV5-1 and TRBJ2-5; D unclear. CDR3 length: 14 residues. Trimming left V 2 bases short and J 5 bases short, with 13 bases between. Germline CDR1 reads SGHRS; CDR2 reads YFSETQ. The CDR3 is CASSFLGFGETQYF. The DNA for the CDR3 is TGCGCCAGCAGCTTTCTGGGCTTTGGGGAGACCCAGTACTTC.

This clone has a single count. The V and J genes are TRBV29-1 and TRBJ2-5, with TRBD2 matching 14 bases. The CDR3 has 16 residues. V lost 2 bases to trimming and J lost 0 bases; unmatched junction nucleotides: 2. CDR1 and CDR2 from the germline V gene are SQVTM and ANQGSEA. The CDR3 loop is CSVELGLAGDQETQYF. DNA for the CDR3: TGCAGCGTTGAACTGGGACTAGCGGGGGACCAAGAGACCCAGTACTTC.

The chain joins TRBV7-9 to TRBJ2-4; no definite D call. Germline V gene lookup returns CDR1 SEHNR and CDR2 FQNEAQ (reference sequence). V dropped 5 bases and J dropped 0 bases, with 8 bases sitting between them. The CDR3 covers 14 residues. The CDR3 protein is CASSATEAKNIQYF. CDR3 in DNA: TGTGCCAGCAGCGCCACAGAAGCCAAAAACATTCAGTACTTC.

The chain is built from TRBV19 and TRBJ2-7; 8 bases align to TRBD2. The J segment lost 2 bases and the V segment lost 3 bases, leaving 6 bases of the junction unmatched. The V gene's germline CDR1 is LNHDA and CDR2 SQIVND (reference sequence). The CDR3 is made up of 15 amino acids. This CDR3 is CASSIRAGAPYEQYF. The CDR3 DNA reads TGTGCCAGTAGTATCCGAGCGGGGGCCCCCTACGAGCAGTACTTC.

J is TRBJ1-5 and V is TRBV19; D is uncertain. Germline loops: CDR1 LNHDA, CDR2 SQIVND (reference sequence). The germline V and J ends were trimmed by 3 bases and 7 bases, with 7 bases remaining between them. This CDR3 has 12 amino acids. CDR3 sequence reads: CASSISPQPQHF. Written as DNA, the CDR3 is TGTGCCAGTAGTATCTCCCCCCAGCCCCAGCATTTT. Full variable domain (remainder filled in from reference TRBV19 and TRBJ1-5): DGGITQSPKYLFRKEGQNVTLSCEQNLNHDAMYWYRQDPGQGLRLIYYSQIVNDFQKGDIAEGYSVSREKKESFPLTVTSAQKNPTAFYLCASSISPQPQHFGDGTRLSIL.

The V and J genes are TRBV6-4 and TRBJ2-7; TRBD2 agrees at 8 bases. The CDR3 consists of 17 residues. Germline V lookup: CDR1 MRHNA, CDR2 SNTAGT. Unmatched junction bases numbered 10, after V lost 0 bases and J lost 3 bases. CDR3 residues: CASSDSDSGTRDYEQYF. The CDR3 nucleotides are TGTGCCAGCAGTGACTCAGATTCCGGGACTAGGGACTACGAGCAGTACTTC.

The chain carries TRBV19 and TRBJ1-6, with unresolved D. V was trimmed by 1 base and J by 0 bases, leaving 4 bases between them. Germline-derived CDR1 and CDR2 are LNHDA and SQIVND (reference sequence). The CDR3 has 15 amino acids. CDR3 DNA: TGTGCCAGTAGTATAGGGGGCTCCTATAATTCACCCCTCCACTTT. Translated: CASSIGGSYNSPLHF.

This clone turned up a few times. The chain has TRBV6-4 and TRBJ1-2; D uncertain. Trimming shortened V by 2 bases and J by 8 bases, and 6 bases separated the two germline ends. CDR3 length: 11 residues. Germline values: CDR1 MRHNA, CDR2 SNTAGT. The CDR3, as DNA: TGTGCCAGCAGTGACCCGCGAGGCTACACCTTC. This sequence encodes CASSDPRGYTF.

The chain carries TRBV11-1 and TRBJ1-2; 7 bases map to TRBD1. V dropped 2 bases and J dropped 2; count of bases not matched to a gene: 8. Germline-derived CDR1 and CDR2 are SGHAT and FQDESV (reference sequence). There are 16 residues in the CDR3. CDR3 region: CASSLRRQGVNYGYTF. CDR3 coding DNA: TGTGCCAGCAGCTTAAGGAGACAGGGAGTGAACTATGGCTACACCTTC.